A selection of T cell receptor beta chains follows, all from one sample in a study of blood T cells in healthy people across ages. TCRdb used MiXCR to reprocess the 5' RACE reads, holding one entry per CDR3 protein. The repertoire holds about 580,000 distinct CDR3 sequences, with around half as singletons. Sequenced material: blood. These TCRs come from an older man in good health. The CDR3 runs from the conserved cysteine through the conserved F or W. D genes are given only for firm matches. Clone size, where shown, is once, few, many, or a class for clones that have expanded.

TRBV20-1	TRBJ2-3	NA	NA	TGCAGTGCTAGAGATCCGACCCGAGGAGGGGGCACAGATACGCAGTATTTT	CSARDPTRGGGTDTQYF
TRBV12-3/TRBV12-4	TRBJ2-7	NA	NA	TGTGCCAGCAGTTTACAGTCAGCCGAGCAGTACTTC	CASSLQSAEQYF
TRBV6-6	TRBJ2-3	many	TRBD2	TGTGCCAGCAGTTACGGGGGGAGGGCAGATACGCAGTATTTT	CASSYGGRADTQYF
TRBV18	TRBJ2-3	NA	NA	TGTGCCAGCTCACGAAAAAGCCGAGCCGGCACAGATACGCAGTATTTT	CASSRKSRAGTDTQYF
TRBV10-3	TRBJ2-7	few	TRBD2	TGTGCCATCTGGACTAGCGGGAGGGGAGAGCAGTACTTC	CAIWTSGRGEQYF
TRBV5-1	TRBJ2-7	NA	NA	TGCGCCAGCAGCCTCCGCTCCCGGACCCTTGCAGGGTCCTACGAGCAGTACTTC	CASSLRSRTLAGSYEQYF
TRBV11-2	TRBJ2-5	NA	NA	TGTGCCAGCAGCTTAGATGGAGTTTACAATGAGCAGTACTTC	CASSLDGVYNEQYF
TRBV6-2/TRBV6-3	TRBJ1-1	NA	NA	TGTGCCAGCAGTTACCCTTGGACACGAGCGAACACTGAAGCTTTCTTT	CASSYPWTRANTEAFF
TRBV7-8	TRBJ2-5	NA	TRBD1	TGTGCCAGCAGCTTAAGAGGGACAGGGGTCAATGAGCAGTACTTC	CASSLRGTGVNEQYF
TRBV5-1	TRBJ2-2	NA	NA	TGCGCCAGCAGCAAGTACACCGGGGAGCTGTTTTTT	CASSKYTGELFF
TRBV6-5	TRBJ2-1	few	NA	TGTGCCAGCAGTCGCGGCTACAATGAGCAGTTCTTC	CASSRGYNEQFF
TRBV7-9	TRBJ2-6	few	TRBD1	TGTACCTACCACGGACAGGGCGTCTCTGGGGCCAACGTCCTGACTTTC	CTYHGQGVSGANVLTF
TRBV29-1	TRBJ2-5	few	NA	TGCAGCGTTGCTTTGCCAGGGGTTCAAGAGACCCAGTACTTC	CSVALPGVQETQYF
TRBV9	TRBJ1-1	NA	NA	TGTGCCAGCAGCGTCGGCGCAGAGATGAACACTGAAGCTTTCTTT	CASSVGAEMNTEAFF
TRBV11-3	TRBJ2-1	NA	NA	TGTGCCAGCAGACAAGTCCGGAGCTCCTACAATGAGCAGTTCTTC	CASRQVRSSYNEQFF
TRBV29-1	TRBJ2-1	NA	TRBD2	TGCAGACTTACGTCAGGGACTAGCGGGGGGGCGTCCTACAATGAGCAGTTCTTC	CRLTSGTSGGASYNEQFF
TRBV20-1	TRBJ2-3	many	NA	TGCAGTGCTAGAGATCTCAGTACGCAGTATTTT	CSARDLSTQYF
TRBV27	TRBJ2-5	NA	NA	TGTGCCAGCAGTTTCTATGCGGGACAAGAGACCCAGTACTTC	CASSFYAGQETQYF
TRBV28	TRBJ1-2	NA	TRBD1	TGTGCCAGCAGAGGGACAGGGACCGGCTACACCTTC	CASRGTGTGYTF
TRBV4-2	TRBJ2-3	NA	NA	TGTGCCAGCAGCCAAGATAGGTCACTGACAGATACGCAGTATTTT	CASSQDRSLTDTQYF
TRBV20-1	TRBJ1-2	NA	TRBD1	TGCAGTGCTAGAGACGGGGACAGATTGTGGCATCATGGCTACACCTTC	CSARDGDRLWHHGYTF
TRBV29-1	TRBJ2-1	NA	NA	TGCAGCGTTGCCCCGGGAACCCACAATGAGCAGTTCTTC	CSVAPGTHNEQFF
TRBV7-2	TRBJ1-6	NA	NA	TGTGCCAGCAGCCCCACCGGGAGCTCCTATAATTCACCCCTCCACTTT	CASSPTGSSYNSPLHF
TRBV5-1	TRBJ2-2	NA	NA	TGCGCCAGCAGCCCGAACGGGGGCTCGAACACCGGGGAGCTGTTTTTT	CASSPNGGSNTGELFF
TRBV7-2	TRBJ2-5	NA	NA	TGTGCCAGCAGTTACCCCGGACATCAGGGGCCCCAAGAGACCCAGTACTTC	CASSYPGHQGPQETQYF
TRBV4-1	TRBJ2-1	few	TRBD2	TGCGCCAGCAGCCAAGAAGGCGGGGGGGCCCATTACAATGAGCAGTTCTTC	CASSQEGGGAHYNEQFF
TRBV7-2	TRBJ2-3	many	NA	TGTGCCAGCAGCTTTAGGGGGACCACAGATACGCAGTATTTT	CASSFRGTTDTQYF
TRBV20-1	TRBJ1-6	NA	TRBD1	TGCAGTGCTAGCGGGGACAGGGCTAAACCCCTCCACTTT	CSASGDRAKPLHF
TRBV5-1	TRBJ2-3	NA	TRBD1	TGCGCCAGCACCTCGGGACAGCGCACAGATACGCAGTATTTT	CASTSGQRTDTQYF
TRBV12-3/TRBV12-4	TRBJ1-5	NA	TRBD1	TGTGCCAGCAAGGACAGGGATAGCAATCAGCCCCAGCATTTT	CASKDRDSNQPQHF
TRBV20-1	TRBJ2-3	few	NA	TGCAGTGAGGCCCGGACGGTCGCAGATACGCAGTATTTT	CSEARTVADTQYF
TRBV7-2	TRBJ2-1	few	TRBD1	TGTGCCAGCAGCGCCGGGACAGCTTACAATGAGCAGTTCTTC	CASSAGTAYNEQFF
TRBV11-2	TRBJ2-1	NA	NA	TGTGCCAGCAGCTTAGATTTGTCCAGCGGCAATTACAATGAGCAGTTCTTC	CASSLDLSSGNYNEQFF
TRBV20-1	TRBJ2-3	NA	TRBD2	TGCAGTGTAGGGAGGGCCTCTACAGATACGCAGTATTTT	CSVGRASTDTQYF
TRBV20-1	TRBJ2-3	NA	TRBD2	TGCAGTGCTAGAGATTCTAGCGGGAGTGGAGATACGCAGTATTTT	CSARDSSGSGDTQYF
TRBV20-1	TRBJ2-7	NA	TRBD1	TGCAGTGCACCCAAGGGACAGGGATTTTCCTACAATGAGCAGTACTTC	CSAPKGQGFSYNEQYF
TRBV23-1	TRBJ2-5	NA	NA	TGCGCCAGCAGTCTACGGAGGGGCTTCGTGGAGACCCAGTACTTC	CASSLRRGFVETQYF
TRBV20-1	TRBJ2-1	few	TRBD2	TGCAGTGCCCCGGCGCTAGCGGGGGGAAACAATGAGCAGTTCTTC	CSAPALAGGNNEQFF
TRBV5-1	TRBJ2-3	NA	NA	TGCGCCAGCAGCTTGGATCAAGTTCGCCCAGATACGCAGTATTTT	CASSLDQVRPDTQYF
TRBV20-1	TRBJ1-2	NA	NA	TGCAGTGCTAGAAGCGCGGAGCGATATGGCTACACCTTC	CSARSAERYGYTF
TRBV9	TRBJ2-2	few	NA	TGTGCCAGCAGCGCAACCACCAGGGGTACAGGGACCGGGGAGCTGTTTTTT	CASSATTRGTGTGELFF
TRBV6-6	TRBJ1-6	many	NA	TGTGCCAGCAGCAGGGCCCAGGATTCACCCCTCCACTTT	CASSRAQDSPLHF
TRBV4-3	TRBJ2-1	NA	NA	TGCGCCAGCAGCCAAGAGCCTAGCTTCTATGAGCAGTTCTTC	CASSQEPSFYEQFF
TRBV6-2/TRBV6-3	TRBJ2-7	NA	NA	TGTGCCAGCAGTTACACGCATACCAACTACTACGAGCAGTACTTC	CASSYTHTNYYEQYF
TRBV20-1	TRBJ2-1	once	NA	TGCAGTGCTAGCGGGCTAAACCCATACAATGAGCAGTTCTTC	CSASGLNPYNEQFF
TRBV28	TRBJ2-1	few	TRBD1	TGTGCCAGCAGGGGACAGGGCTCCTACAATGAGCAGTTCTTC	CASRGQGSYNEQFF